Listed here are 8 T cell receptor beta chains from one sample, sequenced in a study of preoperative IRX-2 immunotherapy in early breast cancer. Treatment indicated: preoperative locoregional IRX-2 cytokine immunotherapy. Clones were sequenced by immunoSEQ multiplex PCR, and TCRdb holds only the in-frame ones, with some missing. The data show 40,000 to 50,000 clones, with approximately 80% seen just once and 0.95% to 1.5% held by the top ten. The source material was tumor tissue, sampled after IRX-2 immunotherapy. Receptors originate from a human donor with breast cancer.

CDR3 loop: CASSLAGGTDGYTF. CDR3 nucleotides: TGTGCCAGCAGTTTAGCGGGAGGGACGGACGGCTACACCTTC. The chain recombines TRBV22-1 with TRBJ1-2. TRBV22-1 is described as a pseudogene. This CDR3 is built from 14 residues.

V usage is TRBV19 and J usage is TRBJ1-2; maybe TRBD1 (6 bases). The V end was cut by 3 bases, the J end by 4 bases, with 9 bases between. Germline V gene sequence: CDR1 LNHDA, CDR2 SQIVND (reference sequence). The CDR3 length is 13 residues. The CDR3: CASSMGGGYGYTF. The CDR3, as DNA: TGTGCCAGTAGTATGGGAGGGGGCTATGGCTACACCTTC.

This clone was found a few times. The chain uses TRBV5-1 and TRBJ2-7, with a weak D call TRBD1 (5 bases). This CDR3 has 16 residues. With 4 bases removed from V and 0 bases from J, the gap between germline ends came to 17 bases. CDR1 is SGHRS and CDR2 is YFSETQ in the germline V gene. CDR3 DNA sequence: TGCGCCAGCAGCCCCGGTAGGGGCGTAAGCTCCTACGAGCAGTACTTC. This encodes CASSPGRGVSSYEQYF.

The rearrangement uses TRBV6-4 and TRBJ2-3, with D maybe TRBD2 (6 bases). The CDR3 runs 15 residues. V was shortened by 7 bases and J by 0 bases, with 14 bases between the two germline ends. Germline V gene lookup returns CDR1 MRHNA and CDR2 SNTAGT. CDR3 residues: CASTPGTPSTDTQYF. Written as DNA, the CDR3 is TGTGCCAGCACCCCCGGGACTCCCAGCACAGATACGCAGTATTTT.

This sequence joins TRBV28 and TRBJ2-7; no clear D gene. From germline, CDR1 is MDHEN and CDR2 SYDVKM. Trimming shortened V by 3 bases and J by 3 bases, and 12 bases separated the two germline ends. The length of the CDR3 is 14 residues. The CDR3: CASSFTRSNYEQYF. The CDR3 coding sequence is TGTGCCAGCAGTTTTACGAGGTCCAACTACGAGCAGTACTTC.

V is TRBV6-8 and J is TRBJ1-2, with 8 bases matching TRBD1. Per the germline V gene, CDR1 is MNHGY and CDR2 is SAAAGT. With V trimmed by 2 bases and J by 5 bases, 1 base remained unmatched. The CDR3 totals 13 residues. The DNA for the CDR3 is TGTGCCAGCAGTTACACAGGGGGGTATGGCTACACCTTC. Translating it yields CASSYTGGYGYTF.

V usage is TRBV6-8 and J usage is TRBJ2-2; D gene ambiguous. The V end lost 5 bases, the J end lost 0 bases, and 10 bases lay between the germline ends. The CDR3 runs 15 residues. Germline V gene sequence: CDR1 MNHGY, CDR2 SAAAGT. The CDR3 DNA sequence: TGTGCCAGCAGTAGGGCATCTACGAACACCGGGGAGCTGTTTTTT. This translates into CASSRASTNTGELFF.

This clone was observed a few times. The chain links TRBV19 to TRBJ1-3; TRBD1 might be the D (5 bases). Trimming stripped 0 bases from V and 0 bases from J, with 12 bases between. The CDR3 spans 17 residues. Germline-derived CDR1 and CDR2 are LNHDA and SQIVND (reference sequence). CDR3 protein: CASSIEATAYSGNTIYF. The CDR3 bases are TGTGCCAGTAGTATAGAGGCGACAGCGTACTCTGGAAACACCATATATTTT.